Below, 30 T cell receptor delta chains from the same sample are listed, as sequenced in a study of gamma-delta chains in newborns, infants, children. TCRdb re-called the reads through CATT. This sample has some 5,000 delta-chain clones, with under 0.5% found just once. Material: blood. The receptors shown here come from a child who was a newborn, infant or young child, either healthy, febrile or measles-vaccinated (not recorded which).

In its sample, this clone was seen a few times. The TCRdb protein comes from a much larger clone and disagrees with this DNA's translation at residue 5, likely due to a read error; the protein given here is derived from the DNA. This rearrangement joins TRDV2 to TRDJ3; maybe TRDD3 (5 bases). Trimming took 2 bases from V and 0 from J, leaving 13 bases between them. The CDR3 runs to 18 residues. Germline CDR1 is GEAIGNYY and CDR2 is EKD. The CDR3 DNA reads as TGTGCCTGTGACATCGTGGGGACCAGCTCCTGGGACACCCGACAGATGTTTTTC. Translated: CACDIVGTSSWDTRQMFF.

This clone has only a few counts. This likely came from a read error, as a far larger clone is one base away. The chain recombines TRDV2 with TRDJ1; 7 bases are shared with TRDD3. This CDR3 has 12 residues. CDR1 is GEAIGNYY, CDR2 EKD, per germline. DNA for the CDR3: TGTGCCTGTGACTGGGGGACCGCTAAACTCATCTTT. This codes for CACDWGTAKLIF.

Turning to this clone: A far larger clone is one nucleotide away, so this likely arose from a read error. In the same sample, other DNA sequences code for this CDR3. The gene calls are TRDV2 and TRDJ1, with 7 bases matching TRDD3. The CDR3 spans 14 residues. The germline V gene encodes CDR1 GEAIGNYY and CDR2 EKD. The CDR3: CACDTWGDTDKLIF. The CDR3 DNA is TGTGCCTGCGACACCTGGGGGGATACCGATAAACTCATCTTT.

This clone was picked up a small number of times. The protein TCRdb lists belongs to a much larger clone and differs from this DNA's translation at residue 15, which points to a read error; the protein shown is made from the DNA. The rearrangement links TRDV2 to TRDJ3; TRDD3 agrees at 10 bases. There are 17 residues in the CDR3. Germline CDR1 and CDR2: GEAIGNYY and EKD. CDR3 in DNA: TGTGCCTGTGACACCGTACTGGGGGATTGGGACACCCGACAGACGTTTTTC. Translated, it gives CACDTVLGDWDTRQTFF.

A word on this clone: For this DNA, TCRdb reports the protein of a much larger clone, which diverges at residue 6, most likely from a read error; the protein presented here is translated directly from the DNA. The genes are TRDV2 and TRDJ2; no clear D. The CDR3 is 14 residues long. Trimming stripped 0 bases from V and 11 bases from J, with 15 bases between. Germline V CDR1 and CDR2: GEAIGNYY, EKD. CDR3 loop: CACDTPGYMSQLFF. For the CDR3, the DNA is TGTGCCTGTGACACCCCGGGGTACATGTCGCAACTCTTCTTT.

About this clone itself: With a far larger clone one base away, a read error is the likely cause. This CDR3 is also generated by other DNA sequences in the sample. This chain links TRDV2 with TRDJ3; 10 nucleotides align to TRDD3. The ends lost 3 bases at V and 0 bases at J; junction bases unmatched: 7. The CDR3 covers 19 residues. Germline CDR1 is GEAIGNYY and CDR2 is EKD. In DNA, the CDR3 is TGTGCCTGTGACCCCCTGGGGGATATGCTCTCCTGGGACACCCGACAGATGTTTTTC. The encoded protein is CACDPLGDMLSWDTRQMFF.

By sample share, this clone is medium-sized. In the same sample, other DNA sequences code for this CDR3. The chain is built from TRDV2 and TRDJ1; 8 nucleotides line up with TRDD3. The CDR3 consists of 17 residues. The trim removed 3 bases at V and 3 bases at J, leaving 14 bases unmatched. Germline CDR1 and CDR2: GEAIGNYY and EKD. The CDR3 loop reads CACDGVLGASDSDKLIF. CDR3 DNA: TGTGCCTGTGACGGTGTACTGGGGGCCTCGGACTCCGATAAACTCATCTTT.

Concerning this clone: The translation of this DNA and the TCRdb protein of a much larger clone differ at residue 12, probably owing to a read error; the protein shown here is translated from the DNA. The genes are TRDV2 and TRDJ2; 11 nucleotides match TRDD3. The CDR3 contains 14 residues. Germline V gene data show CDR1 as GEAIGNYY and CDR2 as EKD. The CDR3 bases are TGTGCCTGTGACACCCTGGGGGATACAGCACAACACTTCTTT. This gives the protein CACDTLGDTAQHFF.

In its sample, this clone was seen a few times. With a far larger clone one base away, a read error is the likely cause. V and J are TRDV2 and TRDJ3; 8 bases fit TRDD3. Losses at the gene ends were 0 bases for V and 2 bases for J; bases not matched to a gene: 5. Germline CDR1 reads GEAIGNYY; CDR2 reads EKD. The CDR3 has 18 amino acids. The CDR3: CACDTVLGGTWDTRQMFF. In DNA form, the CDR3 reads TGTGCCTGTGACACCGTACTGGGGGGTACCTGGGACACCCGACAGATGTTTTTC.

This clone came up a few times. A far larger clone differs by one base, so this is likely a read error. Other DNA sequences within the sample encode an identical CDR3. The V gene is TRDV2, the J gene TRDJ3; 10 bases agree with TRDD3. The ends lost 4 bases at V and 4 bases at J; junction bases unmatched: 6. This CDR3 has 17 residues. Germline lookup yields CDR1 GEAIGNYY and CDR2 EKD. The DNA for the CDR3 is TGTGCCTGTGATGAACTGGGGGATTCTTGGGACACCCGACAGATGTTTTTC. It translates to CACDELGDSWDTRQMFF.

There are a few counts of this clone. TCRdb pairs this DNA with a much larger clone's protein that differs at residue 3, likely a read error; the protein shown was translated from the DNA. The identical CDR3 is also encoded by other nucleotide sequences in the sample. This chain uses TRDV2 with TRDJ3; 9 bases are a match to TRDD3. CDR3 length: 16 amino acids. CDR1 and CDR2 from the germline V gene are GEAIGNYY and EKD. CDR3 residues: CARDTWGIWDTRQMFF. For the CDR3, the DNA is TGTGCCCGTGACACCTGGGGGATTTGGGACACCCGACAGATGTTTTTC.

Relative to its sample, this clone is medium-sized. This CDR3 reads CACDTLLAWDTRQMFF. The CDR3 DNA reads as TGTGCCTGTGACACCCTACTGGCCTGGGACACCCGACAGATGTTTTTC. The genes are TRDV2 and TRDJ3, with D perhaps matching TRDD3 (5 bases). Germline-derived CDR1 and CDR2 are GEAIGNYY and EKD. The CDR3 extends over 16 amino acids. Trimming pared 0 bases from V and 2 bases from J, leaving 7 bases between.

Points on this clone: A single base separates this from a much larger clone, so it may be a read error. The chain recombines TRDV2 with TRDJ3; TRDD3 matches at 9 bases. The CDR3 loop spans 15 amino acids. Per the germline V gene, CDR1 is GEAIGNYY and CDR2 is EKD. CDR3 in DNA: TGTGCCTGTGACACCGTCCAGGGGGATACCCAACAGATGTTTTTC. Translated: CACDTVQGDTQQMFF.

This clone was counted between two and nine times. One base separates it from a far larger clone, so it is likely a read error. Other nucleotide sequences in the sample specify the same CDR3. The chain joins TRDV2 to TRDJ2; possible D gene TRDD3, 6 bases. The CDR3 has 16 residues. Germline assignment: CDR1 GEAIGNYY and CDR2 EKD. The chain's CDR3 is CACDTVGIDLTAQLFF. In DNA, the CDR3 is TGTGCCTGTGACACCGTAGGGATAGATTTGACGGCACAACTCTTCTTT.

This clone showed up just a few times. A much larger clone differs by one base, so this may be a read error. Different DNA sequences within this sample yield the same CDR3. Here the CDR3 DNA reads TGTGCCTGCGACATACTGGGGGATACATCCTGGGACACCCGACAGATGTTTTTC. Amino acids: CACDILGDTSWDTRQMFF. The chain joins TRDV2 to TRDJ3; TRDD3 aligns across 12 bases. Germline V CDR1 and CDR2: GEAIGNYY, EKD. The CDR3 totals 18 residues.

This clone was counted between two and nine times. A much larger clone lies a single base off, so this may be a read error. The same CDR3 can be traced to other DNA sequences in this sample. The chain uses TRDV2 and TRDJ3, with 8 bases fitting TRDD3. This CDR3 is built from 18 residues. Germline-derived CDR1 and CDR2 are GEAIGNYY and EKD. CDR3 nucleotide sequence: TGTGCCTGTGACAGGGGATACCACAGCTCCTGGGATACCCGACAGATGTTTTTC. Its protein is CACDRGYHSSWDTRQMFF.

This clone showed up just a few times. The protein TCRdb gives is from a much larger clone and does not agree with this DNA's translation at residue 13, likely a read error; the protein shown here comes from the DNA. The chain recombines TRDV2 with TRDJ3; 8 bases are a match to TRDD3. The CDR3 is 18 amino acids. Germline lookup yields CDR1 GEAIGNYY and CDR2 EKD. In DNA, the CDR3 is TGCGCCTGTGACACCTGGGGGACCAGCTCCTGGGACGCCCGACAGATGTTTTTC. It translates to CACDTWGTSSWDARQMFF.

This clone has just a few counts. This DNA translates differently at residue 15 from the TCRdb protein, which is that of a much larger clone; a read error is likely, and the protein shown is the DNA's own translation. The rearrangement uses TRDV2 and TRDJ3; D might be TRDD3 (5 bases). The CDR3 consists of 17 residues. In germline, CDR1 is GEAIGNYY, CDR2 EKD. CDR3 loop: CACDTLTGSWDTRQIFF. The CDR3 DNA reads as TGTGCCTGTGACACTCTCACTGGCTCCTGGGACACCCGACAGATATTTTTC.

There are a few counts of this clone. This sequence is one base from a far larger clone and is likely a read error. The gene calls are TRDV2 and TRDJ3; 7 bases match TRDD3. The CDR3 is 20 residues long. The germline V gene encodes CDR1 GEAIGNYY and CDR2 EKD. Losses at the gene ends were 0 bases for V and 4 bases for J; bases not matched to a gene: 14. CDR3 DNA: TGTGCCTGTGACACCGTTCTGGGGGTACGCAGCTCATGGGACACCCGACAGATGTTTTTC. Its protein product is CACDTVLGVRSSWDTRQMFF.

This clone was seen only a few times. A far larger clone is a single base away, which makes a read error likely. The rearrangement joins TRDV2 to TRDJ3, with D perhaps matching TRDD3 (6 bases). Germline CDR1 GEAIGNYY, CDR2 EKD. The CDR3 runs to 21 residues. CDR3 sequence reads: CACAASGDRRERSWDTRQTFF. Written as DNA, the CDR3 is TGTGCCTGTGCCGCGTCTGGGGATCGAAGGGAACGCTCCTGGGACACCCGACAGACGTTTTTC.

For this clone: TCRdb shows a much larger clone's protein in place of this DNA's translation, and the two differ at residue 7, likely through a read error; the protein shown is translated from the DNA. The chain carries TRDV2 and TRDJ2; D is possibly TRDD3 (5 bases). CDR3 size: 16 residues. Deletions cut 2 bases from V and 0 bases from J, with 12 bases between. Germline V lookup: CDR1 GEAIGNYY, CDR2 EKD. This CDR3 is CACDILEDTLTAQLFF. The CDR3 bases are TGTGCCTGTGACATACTGGAGGATACTTTGACAGCACAACTCTTCTTT.

In this sample, this clone turned up a few times. A far larger clone is one base from this, pointing to a likely read error. In the same sample, other DNA sequences code for this CDR3. The chain joins TRDV2 to TRDJ1; 9 positions match TRDD3. Germline CDR1 is GEAIGNYY and CDR2 is EKD. The CDR3 sequence is 14 residues long. CDR3 sequence: CACDLLGDADKLIF. The CDR3 nucleotides read TGTGCCTGTGATTTACTGGGGGACGCCGATAAACTCATCTTC.

Concerning this clone itself: It is likely a read error: a sequence one base away is far more abundant. Other DNA sequences in this sample translate to the same CDR3. CDR3 amino acids: CACDYSTGGFSSWDTRQMFF. The CDR3 region has the DNA TGTGCCTGTGATTACTCTACTGGGGGATTTAGCTCCTGGGACACCCGGCAGATGTTTTTC. This rearrangement joins TRDV2 to TRDJ3; TRDD3 agrees at 10 bases. The CDR3 is 20 amino acids. Germline CDR1 is GEAIGNYY and CDR2 is EKD.

This clone came up a few times. This may come from a read error, since a much larger clone is one base off. Other nucleotide sequences in the sample specify the same CDR3. The V call is TRDV2, the J call TRDJ3, with 9 bases matching TRDD3. Germline V gene data show CDR1 as GEAIGNYY and CDR2 as EKD. The CDR3 has 21 residues. Trimming cost V 0 bases and J 0 bases; bases outside gene matches: 11. Here the CDR3 reads CACDTVLGDILSSWDTRQMFF. In DNA form, the CDR3 reads TGTGCCTGTGACACCGTACTGGGGGACATTTTGAGCTCCTGGGACACCCGACAGATGTTTTTC.

On this clone: The protein held in TCRdb is that of a much larger clone and does not match this DNA's translation at residue 3, likely because of a read error; the protein shown is translated from the DNA. This chain uses TRDV2 with TRDJ3, with TRDD3 matching over 9 bases. Germline V gene data show CDR1 as GEAIGNYY and CDR2 as EKD. CDR3 length equals 17 residues. CDR3 protein: CARDYWGTDWDTRQMFF. CDR3 DNA: TGTGCCCGTGACTACTGGGGGACGGACTGGGACACCCGACAGATGTTTTTC.

This clone came up a few times. This may come from a read error, since a much larger clone is one base off. The chain links TRAV29/DV5 to TRDJ3; TRDD3 matches 7 bases. The CDR3 extends over 20 amino acids. Germline V gene lookup returns CDR1 NSMFDY and CDR2 ISSIKDK. CDR3 sequence: CAASAIFLGVPSWDTRQVFF. CDR3 DNA: TGTGCAGCAAGCGCGATCTTTCTGGGGGTACCCTCCTGGGACACCCGACAGGTGTTTTTC.

Worth noting for this clone: This clone may be a read error of a much larger clone one base away. In the same sample, other DNA sequences code for this CDR3. This chain uses TRDV2 with TRDJ1; D might be TRDD3 (5 bases). This CDR3 is built from 14 residues. The germline V gene has CDR1 GEAIGNYY and CDR2 EKD. The CDR3 protein is CACDTLGLTDKLIF. The CDR3 nucleotides read TGCGCCTGTGACACCTTGGGGTTAACCGATAAACTCATCTTT.

On this clone itself: The protein in TCRdb stems from a much larger clone and differs at residue 3 from this DNA's translation, likely a read error; here the protein is translated from the DNA. The chain couples TRDV2 to TRDJ3, with 10 bases matching TRDD3. This CDR3 has 18 residues. Per the germline V gene, CDR1 is GEAIGNYY and CDR2 is EKD. The CDR3 nucleotides are TGTGCCCGTGACACCCTGGGGGATAGCTCCTGGGACACCCGACAGATGTTTTTC. It translates to CARDTLGDSSWDTRQMFF.

This clone turned up a few times. This DNA translates differently at residue 4 from the TCRdb protein, which is that of a much larger clone; a read error is likely, and the protein shown is the DNA's own translation. The chain combines TRDV2 with TRDJ3; the match to TRDD3 covers 8 bases. The CDR3 covers 17 residues. CDR1 is GEAIGNYY and CDR2 is EKD in the germline V gene. Trimming removed 5 bases from V and 0 bases from J; junction bases left unmatched: 5. The CDR3 sequence: CACVILGGSWDTRQMFF. In DNA form, the CDR3 reads TGTGCCTGTGTCATACTGGGGGGCTCCTGGGACACCCGACAGATGTTTTTC.

This clone was seen a handful of times. The translation of this DNA and the TCRdb protein of a much larger clone differ at residue 7, probably owing to a read error; the protein shown here is translated from the DNA. The genes are TRDV2 and TRDJ3; D might be TRDD3 (5 bases). V gave up 3 bases and J gave up 2 bases, with 16 bases separating them. In germline, CDR1 is GEAIGNYY, CDR2 EKD. The CDR3 extends over 18 amino acids. The CDR3 sequence is CACDVLRDLTWDTRQMFF. The CDR3 nucleotides read TGTGCCTGTGACGTACTGAGGGATTTAACCTGGGACACCCGACAGATGTTTTTC.